Listed below are T cell receptor beta chains from one sample, sequenced in a study of cytomegalovirus exposure and HLA in healthy donors. Assay: immunoSEQ multiplex PCR; the TCRdb copy retains only in-frame clones and omits some. The data contain 150,000 to 200,000 clones, approximately 87% of them singletons. Sequencing input: PBMCs. The receptors shown here come from a woman in her 30s in good health and CMV-seronegative. Both conserved end residues are part of each CDR3. Fields, in order: V gene, J gene, D gene, clone size, CDR3 protein, CDR3 DNA. A D gene is named only where the DNA matches it firmly. Where a row states a size, it is once, few, many or the class of an expanded clone; other rows omit it.

TRBV5-4	TRBJ2-3	-	-	CASSSRTSSDTQYF	TGTGCCAGCAGCTCAAGAACTAGTTCAGATACGCAGTATTTT
TRBV7-3	TRBJ1-1	-	-	CASSLTGGPNTEAFF	TGTGCCAGCAGCTTAACGGGGGGGCCTAACACTGAAGCTTTCTTT
TRBV11-2	TRBJ2-3	TRBD2	-	CASSLRGAGATDTQYF	TGTGCCAGCAGCTTAAGGGGCGCGGGAGCCACAGATACGCAGTATTTT
TRBV6-4	TRBJ2-1	TRBD2	-	CASSDGSGGYNEQFF	TGTGCCAGCAGTGACGGGTCGGGAGGGTACAATGAGCAGTTCTTC
TRBV5-6	TRBJ2-3	-	-	CASSLAWGTDTQYF	TGTGCCAGCAGCTTGGCCTGGGGCACAGATACGCAGTATTTT
TRBV7-9	TRBJ2-1	-	once	CASRTASVNEQFF	TGTGCCAGCAGAACGGCCTCGGTCAATGAGCAGTTCTTC
TRBV25-1	TRBJ1-1	-	few	CASSDLNTEAFF	TGTGCCAGCAGTGACCTGAACACTGAAGCTTTCTTT
TRBV18	TRBJ2-7	TRBD2	-	CASSPPTGLAGWYEQYF	TGTGCCAGCTCACCACCGACTGGACTAGCGGGATGGTACGAGCAGTACTTC
TRBV5-1	TRBJ2-1	TRBD2	-	CASSPVAGAYNEQFF	TGCGCCAGCAGCCCCGTAGCGGGGGCTTACAATGAGCAGTTCTTC
TRBV6-5	TRBJ1-6	-	-	CASSSRGEGNSPLHF	TGTGCCAGCAGTTCGAGGGGGGAGGGGAATTCACCCCTCCACTTT
TRBV7-3	TRBJ2-2	TRBD2	-	CASSLTPGLADGELFF	TGTGCCAGCAGCTTAACCCCGGGACTAGCGGACGGGGAGCTGTTTTTT
TRBV5-6	TRBJ1-2	-	-	CASSPSPGGYTF	TGTGCCAGCAGCCCCTCCCCGGGTGGCTACACCTTC
TRBV9	TRBJ1-2	-	-	CASSVEVGGGGYTF	TGTGCCAGCAGCGTAGAAGTGGGGGGTGGAGGCTACACCTTC
TRBV29-1	TRBJ1-2	-	-	CSAAPADGYGYTF	TGCAGCGCCGCCCCGGCGGATGGCTATGGCTACACCTTC
TRBV7-3	TRBJ2-1	TRBD2	once	CASSALTSGLVSEQFF	TGTGCCAGCAGCGCCCTGACTAGCGGGCTTGTAAGTGAGCAGTTCTTC
TRBV27	TRBJ1-1	-	-	CASRNTANTEAFF	TGTGCCAGCAGGAATACAGCGAACACTGAAGCTTTCTTT
TRBV28	TRBJ1-5	-	-	CASRAGTKNQPQHF	TGTGCCAGCAGGGCAGGGACAAAGAATCAGCCCCAGCATTTT
TRBV6-5	TRBJ1-2	-	few	CASRGNYGYTF	TGTGCCAGCAGGGGCAACTATGGCTACACCTTC
TRBV7-8	TRBJ1-4	TRBD1	-	CASSHGQGAETLGTNEKLFF	TGTGCCAGCAGCCATGGACAGGGGGCAGAAACATTAGGGACTAATGAAAAACTGTTTTTT
TRBV12-2	TRBJ1-1	-	-	CASRNIKGQNTEAFF	TGTGCAAGTCGCAATATAAAAGGGCAGAACACTGAAGCTTTCTTT
TRBV27	TRBJ2-1	TRBD2	-	CASSLAGTTGGEQFF	TGTGCCAGCAGTTTAGCCGGGACTACTGGGGGTGAGCAGTTCTTC
TRBV5-1	TRBJ2-1	-	-	CASSLGRQGFYDEQFF	TGCGCCAGCAGCTTGGGTCGGCAGGGGTTTTACGATGAGCAGTTCTTC
TRBV30	TRBJ2-7	-	-	CAWSVVDEQYF	TGTGCCTGGAGTGTCGTCGACGAGCAGTACTTC
TRBV19	TRBJ1-5	-	-	CASQRSGNQPQHF	TGTGCCAGTCAAAGAAGTGGCAATCAGCCCCAGCATTTT
TRBV6-5	TRBJ1-4	TRBD1	-	CASSYGTGNEKLFF	TGTGCCAGCAGTTACGGGACAGGGAATGAAAAACTGTTTTTT
TRBV6-5	TRBJ2-1	-	-	CASSYYLVEQFF	TGTGCCAGCAGTTACTACCTAGTTGAGCAGTTCTTC
TRBV11-1	TRBJ1-6	-	-	CASSLKSPARENSPLHF	TGTGCCAGCAGCTTAAAATCCCCCGCCAGGGAGAATTCACCCCTCCACTTT
TRBV6-5	TRBJ2-1	-	-	CASSWDTGTREQFF	TGTGCCAGCAGTTGGGATACAGGGACGCGTGAGCAGTTCTTC
TRBV15	TRBJ1-2	TRBD1	-	CATSPDRNYGYTF	TGTGCCACCAGTCCGGACAGGAACTATGGCTACACCTTC
TRBV12-5	TRBJ2-7	-	-	CASGPYRFEAYEQYF	TGTGCTAGTGGTCCCTACCGATTCGAGGCCTACGAGCAGTACTTC
TRBV28	TRBJ1-1	TRBD1	-	CASSLTGMVANTEAFF	TGTGCCAGCAGTTTGACAGGGATGGTGGCGAACACTGAAGCTTTCTTT
TRBV10-3	TRBJ2-1	-	-	CAISEFNGDEQFF	TGTGCCATCAGTGAGTTTAACGGGGATGAGCAGTTCTTC
TRBV5-4	TRBJ1-4	-	-	CASSLGPGPNEKLFF	TGTGCCAGCAGCTTGGGGCCCGGGCCTAATGAAAAACTGTTTTTT
TRBV25-1	TRBJ1-3	-	-	CASSDTGGGNTIYF	TGTGCCAGCAGCGACACGGGCGGTGGAAACACCATATATTTT
TRBV25-1	TRBJ1-1	-	-	CASSGWDTEAFF	TGTGCCAGCAGTGGATGGGACACTGAAGCTTTCTTT
TRBV6-5	TRBJ2-7	TRBD2	-	CASSYSSPGTIYEQYF	TGTGCCAGCAGTTACTCGAGTCCAGGGACTATCTACGAGCAGTACTTC
TRBV7-6	TRBJ2-1	-	-	CASSLAGGTSQFF	TGTGCCAGCAGCTTAGCGGGCGGGACTTCACAGTTCTTC
TRBV5-1	TRBJ2-7	TRBD1	once	CASSLEGQGPDEQYF	TGCGCCAGCAGCTTGGAGGGACAGGGCCCCGACGAGCAGTACTTC
TRBV5-1	TRBJ1-1	-	-	CASSLAGTFTEAFF	TGCGCCAGCAGCTTGGCTGGGACATTCACTGAAGCTTTCTTT
TRBV9	TRBJ2-2	-	-	CASSRAQTGELFF	TGTGCCAGCAGCAGGGCCCAAACCGGGGAGCTGTTTTTT
TRBV4-1	TRBJ1-2	-	-	CASSHPTANYGYTF	TGCGCCAGCAGCCATCCGACAGCTAACTATGGCTACACCTTC
TRBV5-1	TRBJ1-2	-	once	CASSLEQLPSYGYTF	TGCGCCAGCAGCTTGGAACAGCTCCCATCCTATGGCTACACCTTC
TRBV19	TRBJ2-3	-	-	CASSTWADGTDTQYF	TGTGCCAGTAGCACATGGGCAGACGGCACAGATACGCAGTATTTT
TRBV7-3	TRBJ2-2	TRBD2	-	CASSLMGVAGSTGELFF	TGTGCCAGCAGCTTAATGGGCGTAGCGGGGAGCACCGGGGAGCTGTTTTTT
TRBV27	TRBJ2-7	TRBD1	-	CASSQKRTGYEQYF	TGTGCCAGCAGTCAAAAACGGACAGGCTACGAGCAGTACTTC
TRBV19	TRBJ2-7	TRBD1	-	CASSAGTGPYEQYF	TGTGCCAGTAGTGCCGGGACAGGTCCCTACGAGCAGTACTTC
TRBV6-5	TRBJ2-7	-	-	CASSHSSGAYEQYF	TGTGCCAGCAGTCATTCGTCAGGGGCATACGAGCAGTACTTC
TRBV7-8	TRBJ2-3	-	-	CASTKVGAVSTDTQYF	TGTGCCAGCACAAAGGTGGGAGCGGTTAGCACAGATACGCAGTATTTT
TRBV7-8	TRBJ2-3	TRBD2	-	CASSLGLTSGYTDTQYF	TGTGCCAGCAGCTTAGGCCTAACTAGCGGATACACAGATACGCAGTATTTT
TRBV9	TRBJ2-1	TRBD2	once	CASSVDGSGGANEQFF	TGTGCCAGCAGCGTAGATGGTAGCGGGGGGGCCAATGAGCAGTTCTTC
TRBV9	TRBJ1-1	-	-	CASSPTGTEAFF	TGTGCCAGCAGTCCTACCGGGACAGAAGCTTTCTTT
TRBV7-9	TRBJ2-5	TRBD1	once	CASSSTGQQETQYF	TGTGCCAGCAGCTCGACGGGACAGCAAGAGACCCAGTACTTC
TRBV10-3	TRBJ1-5	-	-	CAISGGGSNQPQHF	TGTGCCATCAGTGGAGGAGGAAGCAATCAGCCCCAGCATTTT
TRBV9	TRBJ2-7	-	-	CASSAGSRYEQYF	TGTGCCAGCAGCGCCGGGAGCCGCTACGAGCAGTACTTC
TRBV25-1	TRBJ2-7	-	-	CASSSSDYEQYF	TGTGCCAGCAGTTCATCAGATTACGAGCAGTACTTC
TRBV5-1	TRBJ1-2	-	-	CASSLDGGPYGYTF	TGCGCCAGCAGCTTGGATGGCGGTCCCTATGGCTACACCTTC
TRBV9	TRBJ2-1	-	-	CASSFRSYNEQFF	TGTGCCAGCAGCTTCCGTTCCTACAATGAGCAGTTCTTC
TRBV15	TRBJ2-7	-	-	CATSRSGSGVEQYF	TGTGCCACCAGCAGATCAGGGTCGGGGGTGGAGCAGTACTTC
TRBV27	TRBJ2-7	-	-	CASSQGRSSYEQYF	TGTGCCAGCAGCCAGGGACGGTCCTCCTACGAGCAGTACTTC